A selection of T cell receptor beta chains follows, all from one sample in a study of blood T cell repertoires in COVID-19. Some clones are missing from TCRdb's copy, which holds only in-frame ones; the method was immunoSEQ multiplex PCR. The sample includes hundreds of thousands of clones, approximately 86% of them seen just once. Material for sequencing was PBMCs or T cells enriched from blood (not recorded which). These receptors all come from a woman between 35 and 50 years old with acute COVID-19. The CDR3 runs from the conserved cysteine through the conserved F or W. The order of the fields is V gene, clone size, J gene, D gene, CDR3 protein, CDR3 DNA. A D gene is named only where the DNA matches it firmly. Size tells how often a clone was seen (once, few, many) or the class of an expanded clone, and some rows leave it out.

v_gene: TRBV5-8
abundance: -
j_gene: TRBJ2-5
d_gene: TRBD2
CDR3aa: CASSWETSGAPTFQETQYF
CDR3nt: TGTGCCAGCAGCTGGGAGACTAGCGGGGCTCCGACCTTCCAAGAGACCCAGTACTTC

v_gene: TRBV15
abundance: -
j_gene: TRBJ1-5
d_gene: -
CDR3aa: CATSGTPNQPQHF
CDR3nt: TGTGCCACCAGCGGGACACCCAATCAGCCCCAGCATTTT

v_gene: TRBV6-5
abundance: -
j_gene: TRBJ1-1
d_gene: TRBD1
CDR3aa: CASSFFLGQVDTEAFF
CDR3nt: TGTGCCAGCAGTTTCTTCCTCGGACAGGTTGACACTGAAGCTTTCTTT

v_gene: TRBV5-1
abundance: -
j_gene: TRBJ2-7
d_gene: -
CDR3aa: CASSLPQEALYEQYF
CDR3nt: TGCGCCAGCAGCTTGCCGCAGGAGGCACTTTACGAGCAGTACTTC

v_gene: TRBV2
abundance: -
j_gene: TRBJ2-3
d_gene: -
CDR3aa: CASSRKGDYTDTQYF
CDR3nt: TGTGCCAGCAGTAGGAAAGGGGATTACACAGATACGCAGTATTTT

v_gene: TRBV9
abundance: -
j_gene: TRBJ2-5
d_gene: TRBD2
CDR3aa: CASSVGLAGGQETQYF
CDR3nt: TGTGCCAGCAGCGTAGGGCTAGCGGGGGGTCAAGAGACCCAGTACTTC

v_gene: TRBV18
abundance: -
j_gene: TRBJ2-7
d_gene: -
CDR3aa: CASSPGRGEQYF
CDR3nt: TGTGCCAGCTCACCAGGCCGGGGGGAGCAGTACTTC

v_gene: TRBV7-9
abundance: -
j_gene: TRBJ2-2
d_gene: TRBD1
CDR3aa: CASRGTGVNTGELFF
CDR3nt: TGTGCCAGCAGGGGGACAGGGGTCAACACCGGGGAGCTGTTTTTT

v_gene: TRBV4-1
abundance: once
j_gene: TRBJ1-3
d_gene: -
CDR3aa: CASSLPPGFAAGNTIYF
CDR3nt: TGCGCCAGCAGCCTGCCGCCAGGGTTTGCGGCTGGAAACACCATATATTTT

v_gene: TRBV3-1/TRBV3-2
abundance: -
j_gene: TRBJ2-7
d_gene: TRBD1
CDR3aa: CASSPRTGKDEQYF
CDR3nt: TGTGCCAGCAGCCCGCGGACAGGGAAGGACGAGCAGTACTTC

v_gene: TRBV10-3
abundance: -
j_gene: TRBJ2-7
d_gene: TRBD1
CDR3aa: CAISEPEGRDRAVHEQYF
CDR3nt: TGTGCCATCAGTGAGCCCGAGGGTCGGGACAGGGCTGTCCACGAGCAGTACTTC